This TCR beta chain was documented in a study of CD8+ T cells in alopecia areata. Remarks on this clone: Antigen: not known.

Germline CDR1 and CDR2: SEHNR and FQNEAQ (reference sequence). The CDR3 totals 16 residues. V lost 5 bases and J 3 bases, leaving 16 bases between the germline ends. Reverse transcription of extracted RNA yielded cDNA, which provided the sequencing template. Method: immunoSEQ multiplex PCR; TCRdb's copy keeps in-frame clones and lacks some. This sample has 140,000 to 150,000 clones; nearly 55% occur once, and the top ten carry 15%. Specified treatment: oral pan-JAK inhibitor, 5-10 mg twice daily. Overall study findings and caveats: Researchers report lesional scalp, most notably alopecia totalis/universalis, outstripped normal scalp in clonality. Among the top 100, expanded CD8+ clones were significantly decreased by tofacitinib, as was scalp clonality.

The V and J genes are TRBV7-9 and TRBJ1-4; D ambiguous. The sequenced sample was CD8+ T cells sorted from blood, obtained at week 4, from a patient treated with tofacitinib. This receptor was taken from a human donor with alopecia areata. The CDR3 DNA reads TGTGCCAGCAGCCTATTCATACGGGCGGCTAATGAAAAACTGTTTTTT. Its translation: CASSLFIRAANEKLFF. Supplemented by reference TRBV7-9 and TRBJ1-4, the full variable domain reads DTGVSQNPRHKITKRGQNVTFRCDPISEHNRLYWYRQTLGQGPEFLTYFQNEAQLEKSRLLSDRFSAERPKGSFSTLEIQRTEQGDSAMYLCASSLFIRAANEKLFFGSGTQLSVL.